This T cell receptor beta chain originates from a study of cytomegalovirus exposure and HLA in healthy donors. V dropped 8 bases and J dropped 6; count of bases not matched to a gene: 7. Germline V lookup: CDR1 SNHLY, CDR2 FYNNEI. The CDR3 is made up of 14 amino acids. This clone was picked up one time. The antigen is unknown. The study, taken as a whole, reports: Sequencing had likely introduced a cluster of highly shared sequence variants as an artifact. According to a later analysis, donors in an Asian-associated ancestry cluster reportedly had fewer N-insertions than the approximately 670-donor mean.

13 Jbeta primers and 60 Vbeta primers were used for the PCR. TCRdb keeps only in-frame clones here, not all; method: immunoSEQ multiplex PCR. The table records roughly 250,000 clones, 80% of them present only once. The sequencing input was PBMCs. The receptor was derived from a girl aged 2 to 10 in good health and CMV-seronegative. The chain joins TRBV2 to TRBJ2-1; 10 bases align to TRBD1. The CDR3 DNA sequence: TGTGCCAGCGGGACAGGGGAGGCTCGCAATGAGCAGTTCTTC. It specifies CASGTGEARNEQFF.